The 11 T cell receptor beta chains listed next were all sequenced from one sample in a study of T cell repertoires in cytomegalovirus infection. TCRdb reprocessed the reads via MiXCR and lists one record per CDR3 protein. This table holds approximately 910,000 distinct CDR3 sequences, approximately 31% found once. Which antigens these TCRs recognize remains unknown. The source material was cultured CD8+ T cells from PBMCs, sampled from culture after CMV antigen stimulation. These receptors originate from a human donor in good health (CMV status not recorded). Some clones in this sample may be carry-over from other donors' samples.

This clonotype was detected only a few times. The chain carries TRBV27 and TRBJ2-3; D is undetermined. The CDR3 contains 15 residues. Germline V gives CDR1 MNHEY, CDR2 SMNVEV (reference sequence). V lost 4 bases and J lost 4, with 15 bases in between. CDR3 coding DNA: TGTGCCAGCAGTTCCGTGAGCCGATATGCAGATACGCAGTATTTT. Encoded protein: CASSSVSRYADTQYF.

This clonotype was observed many times. The V gene is TRBV7-6, the J gene TRBJ1-2; D uncertain. Germline V lookup: CDR1 SGHVS, CDR2 FNYEAQ. The V and J ends lost 4 bases and 8 bases respectively, with 14 bases between them. The CDR3 has 13 residues. CDR3 sequence reads: CASSSGSSFGYTF. CDR3 DNA: TGTGCCAGCAGCTCGGGGTCGTCTTTCGGCTACACCTTC.

This clonotype has more than one count but fewer than ten. The chain employs TRBV5-5 and TRBJ1-5; D is unresolved. V lost 1 base, J lost 6 bases, and 11 bases lay in between. Germline V CDR1 and CDR2: SGHKS, YYEKEE (reference sequence). There are 14 residues in the CDR3. CDR3 sequence reads: CASSLLGKSQPQHF. The CDR3 DNA sequence: TGTGCCAGCAGCTTGTTGGGGAAAAGTCAGCCCCAGCATTTT.

With respect to this clonotype: Sequence at one end of the junction differs from germline and may be a read error. This chain joins TRBV20-1 and TRBJ1-5, with TRBD1 identical over 7 bases. The CDR3 totals 15 residues. Germline V lookup: CDR1 DFQATT, CDR2 SNEGSKA (reference sequence). In DNA form, the CDR3 reads TGCAGTGCTAGGAGCAGGGGGTCCCTGAATCAGTCCCAGCATTTT. It specifies CSARSRGSLNQSQHF.

This clonotype showed up just a few times. The rearrangement uses TRBV4-1 and TRBJ1-2; D ambiguous. Trimming removed 0 bases from V and 6 bases from J, with 20 bases in between. The CDR3 has 17 amino acids. The germline V gene has CDR1 MGHRA and CDR2 YSYEKL. CDR3 DNA sequence: TGCGCCAGCAGCCAAGATACGGGGTACGGCAGGTCGGATGGCTACACCTTC. Translating gives CASSQDTGYGRSDGYTF.

The chain combines TRBV7-2 with TRBJ2-1; TRBD2 matches 8 bases. From germline, CDR1 is SGHTA and CDR2 FQGNSA. V gave up 4 bases and J gave up 8 bases; unmatched junction bases: 16. There are 17 residues in the CDR3. The CDR3 reads CASSSPPGGGGRDEQFF. In DNA, the CDR3 is TGTGCCAGCAGCTCCCCGCCCGGGGGGGGGGGCAGGGATGAGCAGTTCTTC.

The chain recombines TRBV6-2 or TRBV6-3 with TRBJ2-2; 7 bases fit TRBD2. The CDR3 is made up of 15 amino acids. Losses at the gene ends were 7 bases for V and 6 bases for J; bases not matched to a gene: 11. Per the germline V gene, CDR1 is MNHEY and CDR2 is SVGEGT. The CDR3: CASKGGLVGSGELFF. In DNA form, the CDR3 reads TGTGCCAGCAAAGGAGGACTAGTGGGTTCCGGGGAGCTGTTTTTT.

This clonotype was detected only a few times. The genes are TRBV7-3 and TRBJ2-3; D is possibly TRBD2 (5 bases). The V and J ends lost 1 base and 4 bases respectively, with 15 bases between them. CDR1 is SGHTA, CDR2 FQGTGA, per germline. CDR3 length: 16 residues. The CDR3 DNA reads as TGTGCCAGCAGCTTAAATGGAGGTGGGCCCGCAGATACGCAGTATTTT. It encodes CASSLNGGGPADTQYF.

The chain has TRBV6-5 and TRBJ2-1; 8 nucleotides align to TRBD2. Germline loops: CDR1 MNHEY, CDR2 SVGAGI. The CDR3 spans 15 residues. The ends lost 2 bases at V and 2 bases at J; junction bases unmatched: 2. CDR3 residues: CASSYVGGAYNEQFF. CDR3 coding DNA: TGTGCCAGCAGTTACGTCGGGGGGGCCTACAATGAGCAGTTCTTC.

The chain carries TRBV2 and TRBJ1-3, with D possibly being TRBD1 (5 bases). Trimming pared 4 bases from V and 2 bases from J, leaving 12 bases between. Germline lookup yields CDR1 SNHLY and CDR2 FYNNEI. The CDR3 is 15 residues long. This CDR3 reads CASSGRARTGNTIYF. The CDR3 nucleotides are TGTGCCAGCAGTGGCAGGGCCCGGACTGGAAACACCATATATTTT.

The V and J genes are TRBV6-5 and TRBJ2-2; D perhaps matches TRBD1 (5 bases). The ends were cut back, 1 base at V and 1 base at J, with 7 bases in the middle. This CDR3 is built from 15 residues. Germline CDR1 MNHEY, CDR2 SVGAGI. The CDR3 here is CASSYWGKNTGELFF. The DNA for the CDR3 is TGTGCCAGCAGTTACTGGGGCAAGAACACCGGGGAGCTGTTTTTT.